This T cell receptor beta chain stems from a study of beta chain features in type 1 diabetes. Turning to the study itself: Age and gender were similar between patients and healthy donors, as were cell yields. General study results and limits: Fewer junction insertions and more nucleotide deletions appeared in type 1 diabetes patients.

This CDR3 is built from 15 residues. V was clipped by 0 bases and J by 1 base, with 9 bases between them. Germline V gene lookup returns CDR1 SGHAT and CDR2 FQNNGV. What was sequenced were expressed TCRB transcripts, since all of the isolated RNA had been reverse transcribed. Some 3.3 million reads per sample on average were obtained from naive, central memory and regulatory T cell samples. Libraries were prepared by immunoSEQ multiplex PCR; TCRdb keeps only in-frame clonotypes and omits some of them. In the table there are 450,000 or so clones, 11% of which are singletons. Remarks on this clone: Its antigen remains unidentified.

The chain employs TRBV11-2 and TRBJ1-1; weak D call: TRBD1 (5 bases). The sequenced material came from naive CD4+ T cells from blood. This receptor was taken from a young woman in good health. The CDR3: CASSLDRGENTEAFF. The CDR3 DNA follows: TGTGCCAGCAGCTTAGATCGGGGGGAGAACACTGAAGCTTTCTTT.